This T cell receptor (beta chain) derives from a study of cytomegalovirus exposure and HLA in healthy donors (dated by TCRdb to the late 2010s). Some background on the complete study: According to an earlier analysis of 587 of the donors, roughly 180 million T cells yielded 117 million unique TCR beta sequences and approximately 280 Gb of sequence data. Approximately 300 gigabases of sequencing data and 91 million or so unique TCR sequences made up an early release that covered nearly 650 HLA-typed donors. The genetic ancestry cluster associated with self-reported Caucasian donors included over 80% of the 350 to 500 genotyped donors. The study aimed to test whether cataloging public T cell receptors could reveal signatures of past pathogen exposure. The study profiled the T cell repertoires of around 700 subjects by immunosequencing and related them to cytomegalovirus serostatus. A separate validation cohort of roughly 110 different subjects was used in addition to the roughly 700-subject first cohort. High-throughput TCR immunosequencing, statistical association of individual TCRs with disease status, and machine learning were combined to predict cytomegalovirus infection status. A later analysis re-analyzed previously published TCR beta repertoires from roughly 690 donors and added high-resolution HLA genotyping to study TCR occurrence patterns. The later analysis used no new phenotypic data to find candidate immune exposures, relying instead on TCR beta sequences and their occurrence across donors. An earlier analysis of 587 of the donors used high-throughput TCR beta sequencing to judge whether each TCR beta V gene segment behaved as functional or pseudogenic. Donor age, sex, ethnicity and CMV serostatus were collected together with the repertoire data. A later genetic analysis took genome-wide SNP genotypes for about 65% of the 666 donors and used that subset as a discovery cohort. Every discovery cohort repertoire had been produced on one sequencing platform. Class I and class II HLA loci were covered by the typing at four-digit resolution. The number of donors typed differed by locus, with about 629-630 for A, B, C, DRB1 and DQB1, roughly 520 for DQA1, some 570 for DPA1, and some 470 for DPB1. About five DR-DQ haplotypes were treated as single units for association and clustering because of strong linkage in the cohort. On average, around 240,000 unique TCR beta nucleotide sequences were sequenced per donor among about 400 genotyped donors of the cohort, with roughly 20% of those sequences being non-productive.

On this clone: Its antigen target is currently unknown. No per-base quality is available; no much larger clone lies one base away. Other DNA sequences in this sample translate to the same CDR3.

The cohort consisted of 600 or so healthy bone marrow donors. At the time of sampling, all cohort members were nominally healthy, though unrecorded immune exposures were likely present. The donor was CMV seronegative and was included in the group of hundreds of seronegative cohort members. Every donor gave a peripheral blood sample, and the peripheral blood mononuclear cells from that sample were used for TCR beta sequencing. Genomic DNA extraction from the blood cell samples was performed with the Qiagen DNeasy Blood Extraction Kit. In the germline V gene (reference sequence), CDR1 corresponds to LNHDA and CDR2 to SQIVND. The trim is 9 bases for V and 6 bases for J, with a gap of 14 bases between the germline ends. Spanning cysteine to phenylalanine, the CDR3 consists of 12 amino acids. Solely the CDR3 DNA is kept, with 36 bases framed from the first base. Library preparation employed the immunoSEQ multiplex PCR assay. For the multiplex PCR, a mixture combining 60 forward primers for TCR Vbeta segments and 13 reverse primers for TCR Jbeta segments was used. The CDR3 region of rearranged TCR beta genes was amplified from genomic DNA by a multiplex PCR assay. Amplified TCR beta libraries were sequenced as 87-base-pair reads on the Illumina HiSeq System. As for the original processing: In a later analysis, roughly 80 million unique TCR beta chains were counted across the 666 repertoires, and roughly 11 million of these chains were shared by at least two donors. To remove PCR and sequencing errors, raw reads were error-corrected and collapsed into unique sequences using a nearest-neighbor algorithm that merged closely related sequences. CDR3 sequences were aligned to IMGT reference sequences to assign V, D and J gene segments. For a sequence to be retained, a match of at least six nucleotides to both a V gene segment and a J gene segment was required. Rearrangements were classified as productive when the CDR3 lacked stop codons and remained in frame with V and J, and all other rearrangements were classified as non-productive. Following IMGT convention, CDR3 was defined as the stretch from the second conserved V-encoded cysteine up to the conserved J-encoded phenylalanine. The earlier analysis of 500 to 650 of the donors excluded any sequence lacking an unambiguous match to a single V gene segment. In an earlier analysis of some 590 of the donors, V segments were called functional above 56.7% productive rearrangements and were called segregating when the between-donor standard deviation exceeded 5%. To diagnose cytomegalovirus status from the catalog of TCR beta chain sequences, a statistical classification framework was built. V and J gene assignment, in a later analysis, came from comparing TCR nucleotide sequences with IMGT/GENE-DB human TR gene sequences. In a later analysis, CDR3 sequences and most-parsimonious VDJ recombination scenarios were assigned using the TCRdist pipeline. In a later analysis, each TCR beta chain was defined by its CDR3 amino acid sequence together with its V-gene family, and reads lacking a unique V-gene family were excluded. In a later analysis, fewer than 600 highly shared, low-generation-probability nucleotide sequences were removed to address suspected cross-contamination and a sequencing artifact. In a later analysis, a clonal expansion index for each public chain was calculated from normalized within-repertoire ranks of inferred template counts. In a later analysis, generation probabilities were computed with a VDJ recombination model fitted to out-of-frame rearrangements, and the resulting probabilities were checked against IGoR. In a later analysis, TCR-TCR, TCR-HLA and TCR-CMV co-occurrence was scored with hypergeometric tests, and a repertoire-size bias correction was applied to TCR pairs. False discovery rates were estimated in a later analysis by permuting HLA or CMV assignments 20 times. A later analysis grouped co-occurring TCRs with DBSCAN, adding TCRdist sequence similarity when clustering within HLA-allele-positive subsets. Co-occurrence clustering excluded repertoires with fewer than 30,000 or more than 120,000 public chains, plus five with anomalous nucleotide sharing. In TCRdb, the immuneACCESS table is reduced to in-frame sequences with V and J assigned. These tables do not hold every clone; where another copy was compared, an unresolved V gene accounts for under half, and the others remain unexplained. That table furnishes V, J and clone size, whereas the DNA furnished D and trimming. The table for this sample lists 70,000 to 90,000 clones; just under 75% of them were counted only once. 4.2% of the sample is in the top ten clones.

What the authors observed across the whole study: Specific HLA alleles were associated with 15,000 to 20,000 TCR beta sequences at a false discovery rate of 0.05 in a later analysis. Because HLA typing was missing for some donors at each locus, association tests included only the typed subset. In this cohort, only TCR beta chains were sequenced, and detectable features were limited by the absence of alpha or paired-chain data. In a later analysis, several top co-occurrence clusters were reported to appear linked to parvovirus B19, influenza, CMV and Epstein-Barr virus. In a later analysis, TCR association rates were found to vary across HLA loci, with the most associated TCRs seen for DRB1 alleles and the fewest for HLA-C alleles. Linkage disequilibrium might explain the correlated functional status among segregating V segments, but an unknown experimental factor could not be excluded. Around 16 rarely observed V segments, including chromosome 9 orphons, were excluded from the earlier analysis of several hundred of the donors because counts were too low. Sequencing depth was assumed to be roughly uniform across donors in the presence/absence analyses, though that assumption may not hold. A later genetic analysis reported fewer N-insertions in productive TCRs among donors in an Asian-associated ancestry cluster than the roughly 700-donor mean. Compared with equally common non-associated chains, HLA-associated TCR beta chains in a later analysis were more clonally expanded and had lower generation probabilities. Cytomegalovirus status was reported to be diagnosed by the classifier with high specificity and sensitivity in both the original and validation cohorts. Assigning TCR associations to individual alleles was difficult when HLA alleles, especially DR and DQ, strongly co-occurred. A further reported finding was that TCR beta sequences accurately predicted the HLA-A and HLA-B alleles for most subjects in the first cohort. For the cohort, immune exposure information was limited to CMV serostatus. Three of the identified cytomegalovirus-associated TCR beta chains were confirmed in vitro to be specific for cytomegalovirus antigens. The sequencing pipeline was judged likely to have produced a cluster of highly shared sequence variants as a technical artifact. The authors suggested that the approach could potentially be extended to other disease states and immunological phenotypes. In an earlier analysis of some 540 of the donors, most TCR beta V segments appeared in productive rearrangements about 87% or about 30% of the time, broadly matching IMGT annotations. According to a later analysis, most CMV-associated TCR beta chains appeared to be HLA-restricted, and the HLA associations seemed to be driven largely by CMV exposure. In a later genetic analysis, a missense DCLRE1C variant was associated with V-gene and J-gene trimming of TCR beta chains, and the association was replicated in an independent cohort. Some IMGT-functional V segments, including TRBV6-2 and TRBV6-3, could not be distinguished by the 87-base-pair reads and were therefore excluded. The study gave a list of about 150 TCR beta chains associated with cytomegalovirus. Most TCR sequences were seen in very few donors, while some public TCRs were found in many individuals.

Sequenced sample: PBMCs. The sequence was obtained from a man in his 60s in good health and CMV-seronegative. Rearrangement joined TRBV19 to TRBJ1-2, with the D gene not clear enough to name. Read as DNA, the sequence is TGTGCCAGCTCCGCTACTTTAAATGGCTACACCTTC. The resulting protein is CASSATLNGYTF.